This T cell receptor (beta chain) was captured in a study of OX40 agonist ivuxolimab in advanced cancers. V lost 3 bases and J lost 1; bases outside the gene matches: 2. The CDR3 extends over 16 amino acids. Looked up from germline, CDR1 is MDHEN and CDR2 is SYDVKM. Method: immunoSEQ multiplex PCR; TCRdb's copy keeps in-frame clones and lacks some. The table shows roughly 51,000 clones, with approximately 91% occurring only once. The material sequenced was CD4+ or CD8+ T cells sorted from blood, taken in a trial of the OX40 agonist ivuxolimab. The chain carries TRBV28 and TRBJ2-1; TRBD2 agrees at 11 bases. The receptor was derived from an adult with an advanced solid tumor such as melanoma, head and neck, liver or kidney cancer. CDR3 residues: CASSLLAGGSYNEQFF. The CDR3 region has the DNA TGTGCCAGCAGTTTGCTAGCGGGGGGTTCCTACAATGAGCAGTTCTTC.